What follows describes a single T cell receptor (beta chain). The target of this receptor is not known. The sample holds no much larger clone one base away, and base qualities are not on file. The sample comes from a study of T cell clonotyping in hematopoietic cell transplantation (dated by TCRdb to the early 2020s). Regarding the study in general: A total of about 140 blood samples were gathered in the study from a few dozen consecutive transplant recipients along with their related donors. Recruitment of patients was conducted between 2015 and January 2017, and follow-up was continued until late 2020 or death. Summary of the overall study and its limitations: After transplant, TCR diversity in recipients dropped, and pathologically expanded clonotypes increased progressively from day 30 to day 180. Only a small fraction of recipient repertoires overlapped donor repertoires, with over 95% appearing de novo at the given depth. Donor and pretransplant recipient Inverse Simpson Index values predicted broader posttransplant TCR repertoire diversity. The sample size was limited and the cells went unsorted, which meant the CD4 and CD8 repertoire contributions could not be told apart.

Measured from the cysteine to the phenylalanine, the CDR3 is 15 residues long. Only the CDR3 DNA stays, 45 bases, in frame from base 1. V was cut back by 6 bases and J by 6 bases, leaving a gap of 17 bases between them. For CDR1 and CDR2, the germline V gene lists SGHVS and FNYEAQ. For TCR beta sequencing, blood samples came from the related transplant donors. Nuclei Lysis Solution was used to extract genomic DNA from fresh or cryopreserved unfractionated peripheral blood mononuclear cells. TCR beta CDR3 regions were amplified from genomic DNA with the immunoSEQ assay, a bias-controlled multiplex PCR using V- and J-specific primers. A second PCR step added a proprietary barcode and Illumina adapter sequences to the CDR3 amplicons. An Illumina MiSeq instrument was used to sequence the CDR3 libraries. In the authors' own workflow: immunoSEQ Analyzer 3.0 was used for export and quality control, with R Bioconductor and Immunarch used for downstream analyses. Repertoire metrics were calculated using only productive rearrangements within the normalized downsampled data set. In the normalized cohort, clonotypes with more than 5 templates were defined as pathologically expanded. The Inverse Simpson Index was used to measure repertoire diversity. The non-normalized data set was used for CMV-specificity analyses so that all clonotypes could be captured. TCRdb obtained this table from immuneACCESS and retained in-frame rearrangements with V and J assigned. These tables miss some clones; where compared with another copy, unresolved V genes account for less than half of the shortfall, and the remainder is unexplained. V and J calls and clone size are those listed in that table; D and trimming were worked out from the DNA. The sample records about 16,000 clones, approximately 85% of which are singletons. The ten largest clonotypes hold around 4.5% of the sample.

This chain is built from TRBV7-6 and TRBJ1-4; D gene: possibly TRBD1, on 6 matching bases. Material: peripheral blood mononuclear cells. The clonotype originates from a woman between 40 and 50 years old in good health. Some clones in this sample may be carry-over from other donors' samples. The sequence in DNA is TGTGCCAGCAGTACTGTCGGGGGCTCGGATGAAAAACTGTTTTTT. Translated, this gives CASSTVGGSDEKLFF. Extended through the reference TRBV7-6 and TRBJ1-4 proteins, this CDR3 yields the full variable domain: GAGVSQSPRYKVTKRGQDVALRCDPISGHVSLYWYRQALGQGPEFLTYFNYEAQQDKSGLPNDRFSAERPEGSISTLTIQRTEQRDSAMYRCASSTVGGSDEKLFFGSGTQLSVL.